The T cell receptor (beta chain) described here comes from a study of blood T cell repertoires in COVID-19. The study drew participants aged about 18 to 89 years from roughly 25 US areas. Categorization into cohorts depended on clinical history that participants reported. Within 2 weeks of study entry, exposed participants had contacted a PCR-confirmed or clinician-diagnosed COVID-19 case. Germline V CDR1 and CDR2: SGHTA, FQGTGA. V was pared by 5 bases and J by 4 bases, with 9 bases between. The CDR3 is 13 residues long. In the authors' workflow: Reference gene primer amplification yielded estimated nucleated cell counts. Assay: immunoSEQ multiplex PCR; the TCRdb copy retains only in-frame clones and omits some. The D gene and trimming were derived from the DNA, and the V and J assignments and clone size from that table. This sample carries about 270,000 clones, roughly 90% of them seen once, and the ten largest clones take less than 3.5%.

This chain uses TRBV7-3 with TRBJ1-5; D gene unclear. This clonotype originated in a middle-aged man who had been exposed to COVID-19. The sequencing sample was made of PBMCs or T cells enriched from blood (not recorded which). CDR3 sequence reads: CASSKSPNQPQHF. The CDR3 nucleotides are TGTGCCAGCAGCAAAAGCCCGAATCAGCCCCAGCATTTT.